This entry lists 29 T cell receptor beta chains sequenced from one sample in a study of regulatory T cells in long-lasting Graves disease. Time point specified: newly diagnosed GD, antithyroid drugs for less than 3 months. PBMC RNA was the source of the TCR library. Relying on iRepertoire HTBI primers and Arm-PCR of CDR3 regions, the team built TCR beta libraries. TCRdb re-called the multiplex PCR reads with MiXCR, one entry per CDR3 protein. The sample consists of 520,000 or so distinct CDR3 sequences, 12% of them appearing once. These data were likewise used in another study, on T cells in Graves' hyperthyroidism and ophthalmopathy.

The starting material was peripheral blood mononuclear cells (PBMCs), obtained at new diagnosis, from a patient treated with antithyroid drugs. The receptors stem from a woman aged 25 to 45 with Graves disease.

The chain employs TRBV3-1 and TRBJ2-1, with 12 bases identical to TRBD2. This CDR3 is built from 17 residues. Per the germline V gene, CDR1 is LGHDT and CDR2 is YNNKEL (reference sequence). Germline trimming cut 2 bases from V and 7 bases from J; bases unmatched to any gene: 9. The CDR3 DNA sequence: TGTGCCAGCAGCCAACGGCCTAGCGGGAGGGCCGGGAATGAGCAGTTCTTC. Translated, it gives CASSQRPSGRAGNEQFF.

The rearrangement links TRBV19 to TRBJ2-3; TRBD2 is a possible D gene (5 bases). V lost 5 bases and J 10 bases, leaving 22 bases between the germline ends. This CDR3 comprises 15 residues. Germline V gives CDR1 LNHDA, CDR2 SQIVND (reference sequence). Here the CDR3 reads CASSRLATTTLAQYF. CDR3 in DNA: TGTGCCAGTAGTCGTCTAGCCACAACAACTCTTGCGCAGTATTTT.

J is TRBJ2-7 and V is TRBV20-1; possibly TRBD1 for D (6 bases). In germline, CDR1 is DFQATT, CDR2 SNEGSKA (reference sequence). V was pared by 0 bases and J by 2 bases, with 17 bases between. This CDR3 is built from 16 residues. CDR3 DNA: TGCAGTGCTAGAGATCCTATGGGGGCGTTCCCCTACGAGCAGTACTTC. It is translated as CSARDPMGAFPYEQYF.

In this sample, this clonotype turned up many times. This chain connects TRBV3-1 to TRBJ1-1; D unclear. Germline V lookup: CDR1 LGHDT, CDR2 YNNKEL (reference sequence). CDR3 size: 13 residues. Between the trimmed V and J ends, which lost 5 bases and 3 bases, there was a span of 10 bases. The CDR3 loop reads CASSERRYTEAFF. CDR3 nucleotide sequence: TGTGCCAGCAGCGAGAGACGGTACACTGAAGCTTTCTTT.

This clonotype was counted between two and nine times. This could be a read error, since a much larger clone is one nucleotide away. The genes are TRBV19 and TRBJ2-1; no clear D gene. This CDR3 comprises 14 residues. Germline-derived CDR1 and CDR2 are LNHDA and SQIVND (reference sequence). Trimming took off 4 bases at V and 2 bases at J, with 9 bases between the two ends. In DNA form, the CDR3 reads TGTGCCAGTAGTAAGGACCGGACCTACAATGAGCAGTTCTTC. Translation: CASSKDRTYNEQFF.

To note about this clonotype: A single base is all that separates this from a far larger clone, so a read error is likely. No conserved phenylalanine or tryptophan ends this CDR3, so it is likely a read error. The CDR3 is CASSLDLAVNTEAFS. The CDR3 DNA reads as TGTGCCAGCAGCTTAGATTTGGCCGTCAACACTGAAGCTTTCTCT. The chain has TRBV7-8 and TRBJ1-1, with D uncertain. CDR3 length equals 15 residues. Trimming took 1 base from V and 2 from J, leaving 11 bases between them. The germline V gene has CDR1 SGHVS and CDR2 FQNEAQ.

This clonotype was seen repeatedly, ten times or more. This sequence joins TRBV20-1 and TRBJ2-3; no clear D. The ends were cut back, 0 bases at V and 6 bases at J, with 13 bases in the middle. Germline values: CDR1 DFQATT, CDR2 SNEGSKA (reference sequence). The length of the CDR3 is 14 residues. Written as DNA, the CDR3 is TGCAGTGCTAGAGATCGGACCGCAGTCGATACGCAGTATTTT. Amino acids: CSARDRTAVDTQYF.

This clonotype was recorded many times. The CDR3 DNA follows: TGTGCCAGCAGCTTAGTAACCTTCGGGGAGCTGTTTTTT. Translation: CASSLVTFGELFF. The rearrangement joins TRBV11-2 to TRBJ2-2; D is unclear. This CDR3 region has 13 residues. V was trimmed by 1 base and J by 7 bases, leaving 7 bases between them. Germline loops: CDR1 SGHAT, CDR2 FQNNGV.

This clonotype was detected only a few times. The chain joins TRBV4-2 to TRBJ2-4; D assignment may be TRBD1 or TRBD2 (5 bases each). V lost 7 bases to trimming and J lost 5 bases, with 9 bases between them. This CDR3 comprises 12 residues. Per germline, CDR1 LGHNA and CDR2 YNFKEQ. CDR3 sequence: CASKGRENIQYF. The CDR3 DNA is TGTGCCAGCAAGGGACGGGAAAACATTCAGTACTTC.

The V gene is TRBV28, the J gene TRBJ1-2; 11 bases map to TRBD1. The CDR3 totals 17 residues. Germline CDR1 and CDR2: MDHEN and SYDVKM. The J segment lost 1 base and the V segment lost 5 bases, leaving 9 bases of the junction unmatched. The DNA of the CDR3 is TGTGCCAGCAGTCGCTGGACAGGGGGCGTAGATAACTATGGCTACACCTTC. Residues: CASSRWTGGVDNYGYTF.

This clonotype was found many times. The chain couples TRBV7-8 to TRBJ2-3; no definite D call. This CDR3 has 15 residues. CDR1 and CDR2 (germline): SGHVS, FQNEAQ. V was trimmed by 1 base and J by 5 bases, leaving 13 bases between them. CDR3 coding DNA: TGTGCCAGCAGCTTAGACACCTCCAGTGGAGATACGCAGTATTTT. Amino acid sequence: CASSLDTSSGDTQYF.

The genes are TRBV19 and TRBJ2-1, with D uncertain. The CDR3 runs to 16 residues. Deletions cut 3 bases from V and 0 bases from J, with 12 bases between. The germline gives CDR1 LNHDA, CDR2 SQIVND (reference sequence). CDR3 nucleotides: TGTGCCAGTAGTATTTTTTTCCAGAGCTCCTACAATGAGCAGTTCTTC. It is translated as CASSIFFQSSYNEQFF.

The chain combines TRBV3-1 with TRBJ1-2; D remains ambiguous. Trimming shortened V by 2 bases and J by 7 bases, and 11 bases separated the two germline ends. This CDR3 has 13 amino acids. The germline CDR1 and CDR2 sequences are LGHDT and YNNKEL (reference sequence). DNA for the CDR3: TGTGCCAGCAGCCAATTTTACGGGCTTGGCTACACCTTC. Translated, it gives CASSQFYGLGYTF.

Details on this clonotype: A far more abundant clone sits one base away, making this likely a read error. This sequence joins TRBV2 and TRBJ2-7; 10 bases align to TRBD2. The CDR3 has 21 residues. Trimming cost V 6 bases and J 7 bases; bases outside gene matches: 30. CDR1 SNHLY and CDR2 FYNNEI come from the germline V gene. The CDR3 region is CASRGGASGSYKVSSYNEQYF. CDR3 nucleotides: TGTGCCAGCAGGGGGGGGGCTAGCGGGAGTTATAAGGTGAGCTCCTACAATGAGCAGTACTTC.

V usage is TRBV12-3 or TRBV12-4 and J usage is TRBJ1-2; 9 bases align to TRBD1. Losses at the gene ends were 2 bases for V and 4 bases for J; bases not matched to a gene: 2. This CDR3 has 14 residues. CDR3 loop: CASSLRTGAYGYTF. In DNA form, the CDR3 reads TGTGCCAGCAGTTTAAGGACAGGGGCCTATGGCTACACCTTC.

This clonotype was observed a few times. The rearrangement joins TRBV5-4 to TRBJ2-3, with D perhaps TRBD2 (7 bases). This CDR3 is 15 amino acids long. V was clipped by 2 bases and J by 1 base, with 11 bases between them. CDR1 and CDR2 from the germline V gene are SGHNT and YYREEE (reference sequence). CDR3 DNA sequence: TGTGCCAGCAGCTTACAGGGAGGGGGCACAGATACGCAGTATTTT. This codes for CASSLQGGGTDTQYF.

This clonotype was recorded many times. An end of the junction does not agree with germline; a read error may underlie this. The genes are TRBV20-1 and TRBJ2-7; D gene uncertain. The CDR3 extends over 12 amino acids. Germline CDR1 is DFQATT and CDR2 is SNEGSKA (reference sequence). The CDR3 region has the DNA TGCAGTGCTAGAGGAAGGTTCTACGAGCAGCACTTC. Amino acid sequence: CSARGRFYEQHF.

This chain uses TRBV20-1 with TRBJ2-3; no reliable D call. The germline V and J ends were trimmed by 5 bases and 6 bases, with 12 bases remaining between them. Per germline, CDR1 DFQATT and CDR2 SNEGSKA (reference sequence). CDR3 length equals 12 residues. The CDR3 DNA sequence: TGCAGTGCTCCGGCCCCGGGCGATACGCAGTATTTT. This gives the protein CSAPAPGDTQYF.

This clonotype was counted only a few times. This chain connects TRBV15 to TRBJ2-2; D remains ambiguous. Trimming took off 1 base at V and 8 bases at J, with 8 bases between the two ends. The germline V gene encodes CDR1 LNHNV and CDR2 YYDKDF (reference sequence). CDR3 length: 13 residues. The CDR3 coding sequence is TGTGCCACCAGCAGAGGGTTCACGGGGGAGCTGTTTTTT. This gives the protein CATSRGFTGELFF.

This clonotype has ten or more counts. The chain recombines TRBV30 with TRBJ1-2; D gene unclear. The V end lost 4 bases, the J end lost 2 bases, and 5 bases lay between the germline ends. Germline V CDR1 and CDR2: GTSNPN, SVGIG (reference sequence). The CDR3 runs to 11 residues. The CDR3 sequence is CAWNNNYGYTF. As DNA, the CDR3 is TGTGCCTGGAATAACAACTATGGCTACACCTTC.

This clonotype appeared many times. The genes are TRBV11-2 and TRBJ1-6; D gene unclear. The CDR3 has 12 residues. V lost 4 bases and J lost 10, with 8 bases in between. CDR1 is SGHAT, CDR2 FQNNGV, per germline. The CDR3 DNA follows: TGTGCCAGCAGCTACGAAGCATCACCCCTCCACTTT. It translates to CASSYEASPLHF.

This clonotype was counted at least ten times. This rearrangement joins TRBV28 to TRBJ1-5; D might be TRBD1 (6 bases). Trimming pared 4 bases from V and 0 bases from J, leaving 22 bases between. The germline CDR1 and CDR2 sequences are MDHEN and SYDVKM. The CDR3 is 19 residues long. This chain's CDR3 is CASSCAELLGADSNQPQHF. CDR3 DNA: TGTGCCAGCAGTTGTGCCGAACTCTTGGGGGCGGATAGCAATCAGCCCCAGCATTTT.

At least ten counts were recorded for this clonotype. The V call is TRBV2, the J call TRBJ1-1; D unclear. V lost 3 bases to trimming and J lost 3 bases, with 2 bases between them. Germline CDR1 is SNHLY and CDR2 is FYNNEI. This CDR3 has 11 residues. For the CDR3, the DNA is TGTGCCAGCAGTGAGTACACTGAAGCTTTCTTT. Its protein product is CASSEYTEAFF.

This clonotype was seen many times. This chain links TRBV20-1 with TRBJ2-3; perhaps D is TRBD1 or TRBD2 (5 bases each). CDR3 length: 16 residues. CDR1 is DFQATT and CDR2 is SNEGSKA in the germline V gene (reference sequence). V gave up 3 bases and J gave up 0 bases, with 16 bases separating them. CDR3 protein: CSARSSMGPSTDTQYF. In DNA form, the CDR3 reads TGCAGTGCTAGGTCTAGCATGGGGCCCAGCACAGATACGCAGTATTTT.

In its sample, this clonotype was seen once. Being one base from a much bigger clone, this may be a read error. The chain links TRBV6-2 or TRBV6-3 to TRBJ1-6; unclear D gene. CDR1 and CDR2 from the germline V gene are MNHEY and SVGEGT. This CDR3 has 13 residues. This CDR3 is CSSSYRRVSPLHF. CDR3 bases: TGTTCCAGCAGTTATAGGCGGGTTTCACCCCTCCACTTT.

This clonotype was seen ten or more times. Here the CDR3 DNA reads TGTGCCAGCAGCCCGCGATACTCTAGCACAGATACGCAGTATTTT. Translating it yields CASSPRYSSTDTQYF. The chain links TRBV12-3 or TRBV12-4 to TRBJ2-3; no firm D call. Trimming left V 6 bases short and J 0 bases short, with 13 bases between. The length of the CDR3 is 15 residues.

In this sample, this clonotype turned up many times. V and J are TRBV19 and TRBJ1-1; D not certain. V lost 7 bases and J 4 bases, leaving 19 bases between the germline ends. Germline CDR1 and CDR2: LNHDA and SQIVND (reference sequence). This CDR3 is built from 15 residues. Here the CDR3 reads CASKPTPGLSTEAFF. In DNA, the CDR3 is TGTGCCAGTAAACCGACCCCGGGGTTGAGCACTGAAGCTTTCTTT.

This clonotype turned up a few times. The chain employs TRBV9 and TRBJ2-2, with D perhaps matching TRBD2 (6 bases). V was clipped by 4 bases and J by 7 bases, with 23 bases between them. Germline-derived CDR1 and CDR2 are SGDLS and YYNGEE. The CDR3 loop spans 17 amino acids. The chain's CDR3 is CASSPPGVSPRLGELFF. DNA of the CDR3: TGTGCCAGCAGCCCCCCGGGGGTCAGCCCTCGTCTCGGGGAGCTGTTTTTT.

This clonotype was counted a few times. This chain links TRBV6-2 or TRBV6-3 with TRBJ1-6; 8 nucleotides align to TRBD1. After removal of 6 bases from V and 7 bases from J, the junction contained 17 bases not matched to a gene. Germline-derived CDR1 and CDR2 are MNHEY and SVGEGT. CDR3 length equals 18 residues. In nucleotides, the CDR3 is TGTGCCAGCAGATCCCGGGGCCAGGGGGCGCTTCAAAATTCACCCCTCCACTTT. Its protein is CASRSRGQGALQNSPLHF.